The rows below give T cell receptor beta chains drawn from one sample of a study of blood T cell repertoires in COVID-19. Assay used: immunoSEQ multiplex PCR; TCRdb lists only in-frame clones, some missing. The data contain about 260,000 clones, approximately 90% of them singletons. The specimen sequenced was peripheral blood. The origin of the receptors is a man between 60 and 75 years old who had recovered from COVID-19. Each CDR3 is given without its conserved first and last residue. Fields, in order: CDR3 protein, V gene, D gene, J gene. The D gene is left open where the match is weak.

CDR3 protein: ASSLQTSGGLETQY; V gene: TRBV7-6; D gene: TRBD2; J gene: TRBJ2-5
CDR3 protein: ASSLWGERSYNSPLH; V gene: TRBV27; D gene: -; J gene: TRBJ1-6
CDR3 protein: ASSLYLASGGAVETQY; V gene: TRBV11-2; D gene: TRBD2; J gene: TRBJ2-5
CDR3 protein: ASSLSPTGFGGYT; V gene: TRBV27; D gene: -; J gene: TRBJ1-2
CDR3 protein: ASSQDVAVLYEQY; V gene: TRBV3-1/TRBV3-2; D gene: -; J gene: TRBJ2-7
CDR3 protein: ASSVQGKGLYGYT; V gene: TRBV9; D gene: -; J gene: TRBJ1-2
CDR3 protein: AWRVDALNEQF; V gene: TRBV30; D gene: -; J gene: TRBJ2-1
CDR3 protein: ASTGTQYNEQF; V gene: TRBV5-5; D gene: -; J gene: TRBJ2-1
CDR3 protein: ATSFLAF; V gene: TRBV2; D gene: -; J gene: TRBJ1-1
CDR3 protein: ASSLAQEETQY; V gene: TRBV11-2; D gene: -; J gene: TRBJ2-5
CDR3 protein: ASRAMGGVAPLH; V gene: TRBV5-6; D gene: -; J gene: TRBJ1-6